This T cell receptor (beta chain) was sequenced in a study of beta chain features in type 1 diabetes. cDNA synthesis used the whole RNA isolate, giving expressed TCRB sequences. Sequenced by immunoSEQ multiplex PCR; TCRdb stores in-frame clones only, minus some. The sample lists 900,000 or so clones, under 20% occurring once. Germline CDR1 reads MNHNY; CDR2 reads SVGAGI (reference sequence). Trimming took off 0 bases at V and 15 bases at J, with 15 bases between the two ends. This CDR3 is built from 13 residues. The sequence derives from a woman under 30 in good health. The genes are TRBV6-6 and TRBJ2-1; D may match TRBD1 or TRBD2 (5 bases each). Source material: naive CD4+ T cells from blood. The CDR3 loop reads CASSYSRDGNAFF. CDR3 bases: TGTGCCAGCAGTTACTCGAGGGACGGGAATGCGTTCTTC.